Following are 19 T cell receptor beta chains from one sample sequenced in a study of preoperative IRX-2 immunotherapy in early breast cancer. Profiling relied on immunoSEQ multiplex PCR, and the TCRdb table lists in-frame clones only, not all of them. Of fewer than 40,000 clones listed, 85% to 90% were seen once; the top ten hold 1.5% to 2%. Treatment indicated: preoperative locoregional IRX-2 cytokine immunotherapy. Sequenced here: tumor tissue, sampled after IRX-2 immunotherapy. The receptors originated from a human donor with breast cancer.

The J gene is TRBJ1-5, the V gene TRBV19; D unclear. This CDR3 has 17 residues. V was trimmed by 4 bases and J by 1 base, leaving 17 bases between them. The germline V gene encodes CDR1 LNHDA and CDR2 SQIVND (reference sequence). As DNA, the CDR3 is TGTGCCAGTAGTACCGTTCCGCGGACTGTGAGCAATCAGCCCCAGCATTTT. Protein sequence: CASSTVPRTVSNQPQHF.

As for this clone: Other nucleotide sequences in the sample specify the same CDR3. The genes are TRBV6-8 and TRBJ1-5, with no clear D. Deletions cut 7 bases from V and 1 base from J, with 8 bases between. The CDR3 is 13 amino acids. From germline, CDR1 is MNHGY and CDR2 SAAAGT. The CDR3 here is CASKIDSNQPQHF. The CDR3 DNA reads TGTGCCAGCAAAATCGACAGCAATCAGCCCCAGCATTTT.

This chain uses TRBV18 with TRBJ1-4; no clear D gene. V was trimmed by 6 bases and J by 0 bases, leaving 11 bases between them. The CDR3 runs to 15 residues. Per the germline V gene, CDR1 is KGHSH and CDR2 is LQKENI. In nucleotides, the CDR3 is TGTGCCAGCTCCCCCAGGCCAGCAACTAATGAAAAACTGTTTTTT. Its protein product is CASSPRPATNEKLFF. Combining the CDR3 with reference TRBV18 and TRBJ1-4 gives the whole variable domain NAGVMQNPRHLVRRRGQEARLRCSPMKGHSHVYWYRQLPEEGLKFMVYLQKENIIDESGMPKERFSAEFPKEGPSILRIQQVVRGDSAAYFCASSPRPATNEKLFFGSGTQLSVL.

The gene calls are TRBV28 and TRBJ1-1; D gene unclear. CDR3 size: 14 residues. Trimming removed 4 bases from V and 0 bases from J, with 9 bases in between. The germline V gene encodes CDR1 MDHEN and CDR2 SYDVKM. The CDR3 here is CASSSPSMNTEAFF. DNA of the CDR3: TGTGCCAGCAGTTCCCCTTCCATGAACACTGAAGCTTTCTTT.

The V gene is TRBV5-1, the J gene TRBJ2-7; D perhaps matches TRBD2 (5 bases). The germline gives CDR1 SGHRS, CDR2 YFSETQ. V was trimmed by 1 base and J by 5 bases, leaving 13 bases between them. The CDR3 is 14 amino acids. The CDR3 nucleotides are TGCGCCAGCAGCTTGACCGCGGGCCCCCACGAGCAGTACTTC. It is translated as CASSLTAGPHEQYF. The full variable domain, with the rest looked up from reference TRBV5-1 and TRBJ2-7, is KAGVTQTPRYLIKTRGQQVTLSCSPISGHRSVSWYQQTPGQGLQFLFEYFSETQRNKGNFPGRFSGRQFSNSRSEMNVSTLELGDSALYLCASSLTAGPHEQYFGPGTRLTVT.

The chain uses TRBV18 and TRBJ1-2, with 8 bases lining up with TRBD1. Trimming took 3 bases from V and 8 from J; bases not matched to a gene: 8. The CDR3 totals 14 residues. The germline V gene has CDR1 KGHSH and CDR2 LQKENI. The CDR3: CASSPAVTGVGYTF. Written as DNA, the CDR3 is TGTGCCAGCTCACCGGCCGTGACAGGGGTCGGCTACACCTTC. The variable domain in full, completed from reference TRBV18 and TRBJ1-2, reads NAGVMQNPRHLVRRRGQEARLRCSPMKGHSHVYWYRQLPEEGLKFMVYLQKENIIDESGMPKERFSAEFPKEGPSILRIQQVVRGDSAAYFCASSPAVTGVGYTFGSGTRLTVV.

The V call is TRBV14, the J call TRBJ2-1, with D perhaps TRBD2 (6 bases). Germline CDR1 reads SGHDN; CDR2 reads FVKESK. V was shortened by 0 bases and J by 2 bases, with 11 bases between the two germline ends. The CDR3 spans 16 residues. CDR3 amino acids: CASSQDGLAPYNEQFF. The CDR3 nucleotides read TGTGCCAGCAGCCAAGATGGCCTAGCGCCCTACAATGAGCAGTTCTTC. Looking up the rest from reference TRBV14 and TRBJ2-1 gives the full variable domain: EAGVTQFPSHSVIEKGQTVTLRCDPISGHDNLYWYRRVMGKEIKFLLHFVKESKQDESGMPNNRFLAERTGGTYSTLKVQPAELEDSGVYFCASSQDGLAPYNEQFFGPGTRLTVL.

J is TRBJ2-3 and V is TRBV23-1; D is unresolved. TRBV23-1 is placed among ORFs of uncertain function. Deletions cut 6 bases from V and 4 bases from J, with 11 bases between. This CDR3 has 13 residues. The CDR3 sequence is CASSYGPADTQYF. CDR3 nucleotides: TGCGCCAGCAGCTACGGCCCCGCAGATACGCAGTATTTT.

This clone showed up just a few times. J is TRBJ1-1 and V is TRBV11-3; D possibly corresponds to TRBD1 (5 bases). Trimming removed 3 bases at V and 7 bases at J, with 18 bases between. The germline V gene encodes CDR1 SGHNT and CDR2 YENEEA. This CDR3 is built from 15 residues. Here the CDR3 DNA reads TGTGCCAGCAGCTTGGGGTGGGGACGGTTCGTTGAAGCTTTCTTT. This sequence encodes CASSLGWGRFVEAFF. Variable domain in full (rest from reference TRBV11-3 and TRBJ1-1): EAGVVQSPRYKIIEKKQPVAFWCNPISGHNTLYWYLQNLGQGPELLIRYENEEAVDDSQLPKDRFSAERLKGVDSTLKIQPAELGDSAVYLCASSLGWGRFVEAFFGQGTRLTVV.

V gene TRBV12-5 combines with J gene TRBJ2-4; D might be TRBD2 (5 bases). This CDR3 has 15 residues. Germline lookup yields CDR1 LGHNT and CDR2 FRNRAP. Trimming left V 6 bases short and J 2 bases short, with 14 bases between. CDR3 amino acids: CASGKSRDPKNIQYF. DNA of the CDR3: TGTGCTAGTGGAAAGAGCCGGGATCCCAAAAACATTCAGTACTTC.

The chain is built from TRBV7-5 and TRBJ2-2. TRBV7-5 is classified as a pseudogene. This CDR3 spans 16 amino acids. CDR3 region: CASSLSPSLSPGELFF. The CDR3 nucleotides are TGTGCCAGCAGCTTGAGTCCCAGCCTATCACCCGGGGAGCTGTTTTTT.

Worth noting for this clone: Other DNA sequences in the same sample also yield this CDR3. CDR3 DNA: TGTGCCAGCCGCCCGGGGGGAAACTATGGCTACACCTTC. It translates to CASRPGGNYGYTF. The chain joins TRBV6-8 to TRBJ1-2; TRBD1 might be the D (5 bases). Per the germline V gene, CDR1 is MNHGY and CDR2 is SAAAGT. The V end lost 8 bases, the J end lost 2 bases, and 12 bases lay between the germline ends. This CDR3 has 13 amino acids.

This chain joins TRBV30 and TRBJ1-2; 8 bases agree with TRBD1. CDR3 length: 14 amino acids. Looked up from germline, CDR1 is GTSNPN and CDR2 is SVGIG (reference sequence). The J segment lost 2 bases and the V segment lost 8 bases, leaving 10 bases of the junction unmatched. The CDR3 sequence is CATRTGKVNYGYTF. The DNA of the CDR3 is TGTGCCACCCGGACAGGGAAAGTCAACTATGGCTACACCTTC.

This clone was seen a handful of times. The chain employs TRBV15 and TRBJ2-1; 7 bases agree with TRBD2. With V trimmed by 5 bases and J by 5 bases, 9 bases remained unmatched. Germline CDR1 and CDR2: LNHNV and YYDKDF (reference sequence). The CDR3 loop spans 15 amino acids. The CDR3 coding sequence is TGTGCCACCAGCCCTTCGGGCGGGAGAAACAATGAGCAGTTCTTC. Protein sequence: CATSPSGGRNNEQFF.

This sequence joins TRBV6-4 and TRBJ2-3; D possibly corresponds to TRBD2 (6 bases). The CDR3 is 13 amino acids. Germline assignment: CDR1 MRHNA and CDR2 SNTAGT. Trimming removed 5 bases at V and 4 bases at J, with 10 bases between. CDR3 nucleotides: TGTGCCAGCAGTCCTAGCGAGGCAGATACGCAGTATTTT. Encoded protein: CASSPSEADTQYF.

This sequence joins TRBV18 and TRBJ1-4, with TRBD1 matching over 7 bases. The V and J ends lost 4 bases and 5 bases, in that order; junction bases with no gene match: 4. Germline CDR1 and CDR2: KGHSH and LQKENI. The CDR3 length is 14 residues. CDR3 nucleotides: TGTGCCAGCTCACGGACAGGCCAGAATGAAAAACTGTTTTTT. It is translated as CASSRTGQNEKLFF.

This sequence joins TRBV11-3 and TRBJ1-2; 10 bases agree with TRBD1. Trimming cost V 5 bases and J 8 bases; bases outside gene matches: 14. The V gene's germline CDR1 is SGHNT and CDR2 YENEEA. The CDR3 runs 16 residues. This chain's CDR3 is CASSAHRQGAAQGYTF. The CDR3 nucleotides read TGTGCCAGCAGCGCCCATAGACAGGGGGCGGCGCAAGGCTACACCTTC. Full variable domain (missing parts from reference TRBV11-3 and TRBJ1-2): EAGVVQSPRYKIIEKKQPVAFWCNPISGHNTLYWYLQNLGQGPELLIRYENEEAVDDSQLPKDRFSAERLKGVDSTLKIQPAELGDSAVYLCASSAHRQGAAQGYTFGSGTRLTVV.

Here the CDR3 reads CATSRDVGHHYGYTF. The DNA for the CDR3 is TGTGCCACCAGCAGAGATGTGGGACACCACTATGGCTACACCTTC. This chain links TRBV15 with TRBJ1-2; tentatively, D is TRBD1 (6 bases). The CDR3 sequence is 15 residues long. Germline V gene data show CDR1 as LNHNV and CDR2 as YYDKDF (reference sequence). The V end lost 0 bases, the J end lost 3 bases, and 11 bases lay between the germline ends.

This rearrangement joins TRBV11-3 to TRBJ2-3; 9 bases are a match to TRBD2. Trimming removed 5 bases from V and 4 bases from J; junction bases left unmatched: 13. Germline V gives CDR1 SGHNT, CDR2 YENEEA. This CDR3 comprises 17 residues. CDR3 sequence reads: CASSPTYGGGAPDTQYF. CDR3 coding DNA: TGTGCCAGCAGCCCCACCTATGGCGGGGGGGCCCCAGATACGCAGTATTTT.